Following are 30 T cell receptor beta chains from one sample sequenced in a study of beta chain features in type 1 diabetes. Every isolated RNA sample was fully reverse transcribed, so sequencing captured expressed TCRB transcripts. The method was immunoSEQ multiplex PCR; TCRdb's version includes in-frame clones alone and lacks a portion of them. The repertoire has roughly 400,000 clones, 14% of them found once; the top ten carry around 0.039%. Specimen: naive CD4+ T cells from blood. The receptor source for this set is a man aged 25-45 years in good health.

V gene TRBV23-1 combines with J gene TRBJ2-5; D not resolved. TRBV23-1 is an open reading frame, and its role is uncertain. CDR3 length equals 16 residues. V lost 0 bases, J lost 0 bases, and 11 bases lay in between. The CDR3 region is CASSQSRRFDQETQYF. In nucleotides, the CDR3 is TGCGCCAGCAGTCAATCTCGGAGATTCGACCAAGAGACCCAGTACTTC.

This clone has more than one count but fewer than ten. The CDR3 nucleotides are TGCGCCAGCAGCCCCCCCTGGCCCGACAGGGACTTCCTCCACTTT. It yields the protein CASSPPWPDRDFLHF. The chain recombines TRBV4-1 with TRBJ1-6, with 7 bases fitting TRBD1. Trimming took 4 bases from V and 15 from J; bases not matched to a gene: 15. The germline V gene has CDR1 MGHRA and CDR2 YSYEKL. This CDR3 comprises 15 residues.

This clone was seen a few times. The CDR3 reads CASSMLAGIAKNIQYF. The CDR3 DNA is TGTGCCAGTAGTATGCTAGCGGGGATAGCCAAAAACATTCAGTACTTC. This chain joins TRBV19 and TRBJ2-4; 9 nucleotides line up with TRBD2. V shed 3 bases, J shed 0 bases, and the junction held 3 bases outside the gene matches. From germline, CDR1 is LNHDA and CDR2 SQIVND (reference sequence). The CDR3 loop spans 16 amino acids.

This clone was counted only a few times. This chain joins TRBV6-5 and TRBJ2-5, with D possibly being TRBD2 (6 bases). V lost 2 bases, J lost 5 bases, and 15 bases lay in between. The CDR3 is 15 residues long. CDR1 and CDR2 (germline): MNHEY, SVGAGI. CDR3 nucleotides: TGTGCCAGCAGTTACCCCGGCGGGGCGCGGGAGACCCAGTACTTC. This codes for CASSYPGGARETQYF.

The chain links TRBV5-4 to TRBJ2-7, with 8 bases aligning to TRBD1. From germline, CDR1 is SGHNT and CDR2 YYREEE (reference sequence). After removal of 4 bases from V and 4 bases from J, the junction contained 4 bases not matched to a gene. The CDR3 is 13 residues long. The CDR3, as DNA: TGTGCCAGCAGCGCTGGGACAGGATACGAGCAGTACGTC. It yields the protein CASSAGTGYEQYV.

The J gene is TRBJ2-1, the V gene TRBV10-3, with 8 bases identical to TRBD2. CDR3 length: 15 residues. The germline V gene has CDR1 ENHRY and CDR2 SYGVKD. Unmatched junction bases numbered 5, after V lost 2 bases and J lost 5 bases. The CDR3 DNA reads as TGTGCCATCAGTGAGAAACTAGCGGCCAACAATGAGCAGTTCTTC. As protein: CAISEKLAANNEQFF.

This clone was seen a few times. The V call is TRBV6-5, the J call TRBJ2-5; 7 nucleotides align to TRBD1. This CDR3 spans 15 amino acids. Germline V gene sequence: CDR1 MNHEY, CDR2 SVGAGI. With 4 bases clipped from V and 1 base from J, the junction kept 6 bases outside the gene matches. CDR3 sequence reads: CASSSLGTAQETQYF. In DNA, the CDR3 is TGTGCCAGCAGTTCTCTCGGGACAGCCCAAGAGACCCAGTACTTC.

This clone was picked up a small number of times. Other DNA sequences of this sample code for an identical CDR3. V gene TRBV5-1 combines with J gene TRBJ2-7; no definite D call. Looked up from germline, CDR1 is SGHRS and CDR2 is YFSETQ. Trimming removed 0 bases at V and 2 bases at J, with 6 bases between. This CDR3 region has 13 residues. The CDR3 here is CASSLDSPYEQYF. The CDR3 DNA is TGCGCCAGCAGCTTGGACAGCCCCTACGAGCAGTACTTC.

As concerns this clone: Other DNA variants within this sample encode the same CDR3. The chain links TRBV7-2 to TRBJ1-1; D is undetermined. Germline V gene sequence: CDR1 SGHTA, CDR2 FQGNSA. This CDR3 is 15 amino acids long. V lost 1 base to trimming and J lost 0 bases, with 9 bases between them. The CDR3 nucleotides are TGTGCCAGCAGCTTAGGGGTGGGGATGAACACTGAAGCTTTCTTT. It codes for CASSLGVGMNTEAFF.

The chain carries TRBV25-1 and TRBJ2-7; D perhaps matches TRBD1 (7 bases). The CDR3 covers 13 residues. Germline loops: CDR1 MGHDK, CDR2 SYGVNS. V dropped 6 bases and J dropped 4 bases, with 13 bases sitting between them. The CDR3 DNA is TGTGCCAGCAGGCGGCAGGGGGGTTACGAGCAGTACTTC. It encodes CASRRQGGYEQYF.

This clone was seen more than once but under ten times. CDR3 loop: CASSHGVAGNEQYF. The CDR3 DNA sequence: TGCGCCAGCAGCCACGGGGTCGCGGGGAACGAGCAGTACTTC. The V gene is TRBV4-3, the J gene TRBJ2-7; the D gene is possibly TRBD2 (6 bases). Between the trimmed V and J ends, which lost 3 bases and 5 bases, there was a span of 14 bases. This CDR3 is built from 14 residues. CDR1 and CDR2 from the germline V gene are LGHNA and YSLEER.

V usage is TRBV6-6 and J usage is TRBJ2-5; the D gene is possibly TRBD2 (6 bases). CDR1 MNHNY and CDR2 SVGAGI come from the germline V gene (reference sequence). The CDR3 spans 15 residues. V dropped 7 bases and J dropped 4 bases, with 19 bases sitting between them. The CDR3 sequence is CASTQFGGGLETQYF. The CDR3 DNA sequence: TGTGCCAGCACTCAATTCGGGGGAGGATTAGAGACCCAGTACTTC.

V and J are TRBV2 and TRBJ2-3; 8 nucleotides match TRBD2. The CDR3 is 16 residues long. Per germline, CDR1 SNHLY and CDR2 FYNNEI. V shed 8 bases and J 6 bases; nucleotides not matched to a gene: 16. CDR3 bases: TGTGCCAGCTTCCCAACCCCGGGACTAGGGGCGGATACGCAGTATTTT. Translating it yields CASFPTPGLGADTQYF.

This clone was observed a few times. This chain joins TRBV7-9 and TRBJ2-5; 11 positions agree with TRBD2. CDR3 size: 16 residues. CDR1 is SEHNR, CDR2 FQNEAQ, per germline (reference sequence). The V and J ends lost 6 bases and 7 bases, in that order; junction bases with no gene match: 13. CDR3 in DNA: TGTGCCAGCAGGTCAAGACTAGCGGGACCCGAGTCGACCCAGTACTTC. It encodes CASRSRLAGPESTQYF.

V gene TRBV6-6 combines with J gene TRBJ2-1; D remains ambiguous. Trimming removed 6 bases from V and 4 bases from J, with 7 bases in between. CDR1 is MNHNY, CDR2 SVGAGI, per germline (reference sequence). The CDR3 has 12 residues. The CDR3 nucleotides are TGTGCCAGCAGCGGTCCATACAATGAGCAGTTCTTC. Protein: CASSGPYNEQFF.

The chain couples TRBV20-1 to TRBJ1-2; D is unresolved. Trimming shortened V by 5 bases and J by 0 bases, and 4 bases separated the two germline ends. Germline CDR1 reads DFQATT; CDR2 reads SNEGSKA (reference sequence). This CDR3 is built from 11 residues. The DNA for the CDR3 is TGCAGTGCTCCGCCTAACTATGGCTACACCTTC. Translation: CSAPPNYGYTF.

The rearrangement uses TRBV10-3 and TRBJ2-7; unclear D gene. The CDR3 is 13 amino acids. Germline CDR1 ENHRY, CDR2 SYGVKD. Trimming stripped 11 bases from V and 0 bases from J, with 14 bases between. The CDR3 region is CAASSASSYEQYF. The CDR3 bases are TGTGCCGCCAGCAGTGCAAGCTCCTACGAGCAGTACTTC.

This clone was detected a few times. The chain joins TRBV6-6 to TRBJ1-2; D gene unclear. The CDR3 sequence is 13 residues long. Trimming pared 8 bases from V and 1 base from J, leaving 11 bases between. Germline CDR1 reads MNHNY; CDR2 reads SVGAGI (reference sequence). Here the CDR3 reads CASEDSVNYGYTF. CDR3 in DNA: TGTGCCAGCGAAGATTCGGTTAACTATGGCTACACCTTC.

The gene calls are TRBV30 and TRBJ2-3; 11 nucleotides match TRBD2. Trimming took 2 bases from V and 4 from J; bases not matched to a gene: 8. Germline assignment: CDR1 GTSNPN and CDR2 SVGIG (reference sequence). The CDR3 runs 16 residues. The CDR3 is CAWSSLFSGRADTQYF. CDR3 DNA sequence: TGTGCCTGGAGTAGCCTCTTTAGCGGGAGGGCAGATACGCAGTATTTT. Supplemented by reference TRBV30 and TRBJ2-3, the full variable domain reads SQTIHQWPATLVQPVGSPLSLECTVEGTSNPNLYWYRQAAGRGLQLLFYSVGIGQISSEVPQNLSASRPQDRQFILSSKKLLLSDSGFYLCAWSSLFSGRADTQYFGPGTRLTVL.

The rearrangement joins TRBV4-3 to TRBJ2-2; D remains ambiguous. This CDR3 has 14 residues. The germline V and J ends were trimmed by 6 bases and 5 bases, with 13 bases remaining between them. Germline V gene data show CDR1 as LGHNA and CDR2 as YSLEER. CDR3 in amino acids: CASRVQDRTGELFF. CDR3 nucleotide sequence: TGCGCCAGCAGGGTCCAGGACCGTACCGGGGAGCTGTTTTTT.

CDR3 sequence (DNA): TGTGCCAGCAGCTTAGTAGGGACAGGGGTTGAAAAACTGTTTTTT. Translated: CASSLVGTGVEKLFF. The chain employs TRBV7-2 and TRBJ1-4, with 10 bases fitting TRBD1. This CDR3 contains 15 residues. Germline CDR1 and CDR2: SGHTA and FQGNSA. With V trimmed by 1 base and J by 7 bases, 3 bases remained unmatched. The entire variable domain, with the rest obtained from reference TRBV7-2 and TRBJ1-4, is as follows: GAGVSQSPSNKVTEKGKDVELRCDPISGHTALYWYRQSLGQGLEFLIYFQGNSAPDKSGLPSDRFSAERTGGSVSTLTIQRTQQEDSAVYLCASSLVGTGVEKLFFGSGTQLSVL.

The CDR3 DNA reads TGTGCCAGCAGCTTAGTCCAGGGGGCGGGCTACACCTTC. It translates to CASSLVQGAGYTF. The V and J genes are TRBV7-8 and TRBJ1-2, with 8 positions matching TRBD1. Per germline, CDR1 SGHVS and CDR2 FQNEAQ. The length of the CDR3 is 13 residues. V shed 1 base, J shed 8 bases, and the junction held 3 bases outside the gene matches.

The chain has TRBV18 and TRBJ1-1; D uncertain. The ends were cut back, 4 bases at V and 0 bases at J, with 9 bases in the middle. Germline V gives CDR1 KGHSH, CDR2 LQKENI. The CDR3 covers 14 residues. CDR3 region: CASSRIDMNTEAFF. CDR3 coding DNA: TGTGCCAGCTCACGGATCGATATGAACACTGAAGCTTTCTTT.

This clone came up a few times. The V and J genes are TRBV9 and TRBJ2-1; TRBD2 matches at 9 bases. CDR3 length: 15 residues. In germline, CDR1 is SGDLS, CDR2 YYNGEE. Trimming removed 3 bases from V and 3 bases from J; junction bases left unmatched: 4. This CDR3 is CASSDGLANYNEQFF. Here the CDR3 DNA reads TGTGCCAGCAGCGATGGACTAGCGAACTACAATGAGCAGTTCTTC.

The sample holds a few counts of this clone. The V call is TRBV6-5, the J call TRBJ1-4; the D gene is possibly TRBD1 (5 bases). Germline values: CDR1 MNHEY, CDR2 SVGAGI. V was shortened by 6 bases and J by 8 bases, with 13 bases between the two germline ends. The CDR3 sequence is 13 residues long. The CDR3: CASSQRQREKLFF. The CDR3 DNA follows: TGTGCCAGCAGCCAGCGACAGAGGGAAAAACTGTTTTTT.

The V gene is TRBV10-3, the J gene TRBJ2-7; 8 nucleotides align to TRBD1. The germline V gene has CDR1 ENHRY and CDR2 SYGVKD. This CDR3 spans 14 amino acids. J gave up 5 bases and V 5 bases, and 8 bases lay outside the gene matches. CDR3 protein: CAISSTGASDEQYF. The CDR3 coding sequence is TGTGCCATCAGTTCGACAGGGGCCTCGGACGAGCAGTACTTC.

On this clone: Within the sample, other DNA sequences also encode this same CDR3. CDR3 amino acids: CASSVVWNTEAFF. DNA for the CDR3: TGTGCCAGCAGCGTCGTGTGGAACACTGAAGCTTTCTTT. This sequence joins TRBV9 and TRBJ1-1; D remains unclear. The CDR3 runs to 13 residues. Germline V gene lookup returns CDR1 SGDLS and CDR2 YYNGEE. V was pared by 2 bases and J by 1 base, with 6 bases between.

This chain links TRBV7-9 with TRBJ2-7; D may match TRBD1 or TRBD2 (5 bases each). Germline V gene sequence: CDR1 SEHNR, CDR2 FQNEAQ (reference sequence). Trimming left V 5 bases short and J 0 bases short, with 17 bases between. This CDR3 spans 16 amino acids. In DNA form, the CDR3 reads TGTGCCAGCAGCCCGGGACCAACAGGAAGCTCCTACGAGCAGTACTTC. Protein: CASSPGPTGSSYEQYF.

The rearrangement links TRBV7-2 to TRBJ2-3; D perhaps matches TRBD2 (7 bases). This CDR3 has 15 amino acids. In germline, CDR1 is SGHTA, CDR2 FQGNSA. With 2 bases removed from V and 0 bases from J, the gap between germline ends came to 9 bases. DNA of the CDR3: TGTGCCAGCAGCTTACGGGGGGCCAGCACAGATACGCAGTATTTT. It encodes CASSLRGASTDTQYF.

This clone was counted only a few times. This CDR3 is also generated by other DNA sequences in the sample. The V call is TRBV20-1, the J call TRBJ2-5, with no clear D. CDR1 and CDR2 (germline): DFQATT, SNEGSKA (reference sequence). This CDR3 comprises 10 residues. V lost 2 bases and J lost 5, with 3 bases in between. The CDR3 region is CSARLETQYF. Here the CDR3 DNA reads TGCAGTGCTAGATTGGAGACCCAGTACTTC.